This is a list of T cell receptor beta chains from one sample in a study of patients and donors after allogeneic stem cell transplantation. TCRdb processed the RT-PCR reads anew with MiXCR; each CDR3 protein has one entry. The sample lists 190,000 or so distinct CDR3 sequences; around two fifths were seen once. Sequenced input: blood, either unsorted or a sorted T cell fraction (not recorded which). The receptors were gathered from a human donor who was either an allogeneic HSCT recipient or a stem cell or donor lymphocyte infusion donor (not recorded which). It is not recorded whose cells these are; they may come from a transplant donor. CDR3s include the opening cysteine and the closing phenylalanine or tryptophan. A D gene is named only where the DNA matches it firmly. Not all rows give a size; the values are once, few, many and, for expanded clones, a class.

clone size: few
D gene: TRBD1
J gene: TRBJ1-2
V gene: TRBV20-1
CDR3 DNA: TGCAGTGCTCAAAGACAGGGCGATGGCTACACCTTC
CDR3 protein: CSAQRQGDGYTF

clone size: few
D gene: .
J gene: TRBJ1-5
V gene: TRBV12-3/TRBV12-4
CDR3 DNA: TGTGCCAGCAGTCCACTCCATGGTAGCAATCAGCCCCAGCATTTT
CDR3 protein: CASSPLHGSNQPQHF

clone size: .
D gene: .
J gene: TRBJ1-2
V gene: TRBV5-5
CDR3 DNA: TGTGCCAGCAGCTTGGCCAGGAACTATGGCTACACCTTC
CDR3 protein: CASSLARNYGYTF

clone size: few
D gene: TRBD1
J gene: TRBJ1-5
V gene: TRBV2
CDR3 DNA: TGTGCCAGCAGTGGACAGGGAGGCCATCAGCCCCAGCATTTT
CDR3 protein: CASSGQGGHQPQHF

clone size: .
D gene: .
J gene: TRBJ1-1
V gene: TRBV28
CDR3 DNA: TGTGCCAGCAGTCCGCCGGGAAGGAGTAACACTGAAGCTTTCTTT
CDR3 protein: CASSPPGRSNTEAFF

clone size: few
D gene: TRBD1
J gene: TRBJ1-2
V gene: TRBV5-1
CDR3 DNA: TGCGCCAGCAGCTTGGAACAGGGGTACTATGGCTACACCTTC
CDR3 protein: CASSLEQGYYGYTF

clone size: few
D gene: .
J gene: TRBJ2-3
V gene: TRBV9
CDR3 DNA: TGTGCCAGCTCGCGTCCGGCAGATACGCAGTATTTT
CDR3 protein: CASSRPADTQYF

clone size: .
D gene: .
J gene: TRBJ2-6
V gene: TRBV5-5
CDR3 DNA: TGTGCCAGCAGCCCTGACAGGTATGGGGCCAACGTCCTGACTTTC
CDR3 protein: CASSPDRYGANVLTF

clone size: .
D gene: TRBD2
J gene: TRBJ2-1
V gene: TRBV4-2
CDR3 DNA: TGTGCCAGCAGCCAAGAGTGGCTAGCGGGGGCCTACAATGAGCAGTTCTTC
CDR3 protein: CASSQEWLAGAYNEQFF

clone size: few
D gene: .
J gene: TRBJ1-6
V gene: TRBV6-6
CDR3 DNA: TGTGCCAGCACCGGCAGGGGTTCACCCCTCCACTTT
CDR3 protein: CASTGRGSPLHF

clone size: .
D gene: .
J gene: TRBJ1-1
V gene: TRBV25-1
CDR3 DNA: TGTGCCAGCAGTCGCCCGGGGGCGGTCACTGAAGCTTTCTTT
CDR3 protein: CASSRPGAVTEAFF

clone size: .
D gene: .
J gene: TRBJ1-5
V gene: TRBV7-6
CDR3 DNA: TGTGCCAGCAGCTTATCGTCAGGTTCGTGGCAGCCCCAGCATTTT
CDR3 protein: CASSLSSGSWQPQHF

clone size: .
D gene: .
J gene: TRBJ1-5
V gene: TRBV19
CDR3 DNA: TGTGCCAGTAAGGATTCGGGGTATCAGCCCCAGCATTTT
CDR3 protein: CASKDSGYQPQHF

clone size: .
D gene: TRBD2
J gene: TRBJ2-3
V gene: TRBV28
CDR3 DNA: TGTGCCAGCAGTTCTAGCGGGCCTAGCACAGATACGCAGTATTTT
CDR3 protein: CASSSSGPSTDTQYF

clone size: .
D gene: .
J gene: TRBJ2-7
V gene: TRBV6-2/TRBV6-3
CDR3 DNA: TGTGCCAGCAGACAGGGTAGCGAGCAGTACTTC
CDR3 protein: CASRQGSEQYF

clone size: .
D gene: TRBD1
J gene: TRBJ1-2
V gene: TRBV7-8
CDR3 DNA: TGTGCCAGCAGCTTAGACTTCTCGGACAGGGCACACTATGGCTACACCTTC
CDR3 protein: CASSLDFSDRAHYGYTF

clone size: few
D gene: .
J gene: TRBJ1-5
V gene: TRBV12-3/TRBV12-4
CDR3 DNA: TGTGCCAGCAGTTTGGGACTAGGACACGGCGATAGCAATCAGCCCCAGCATTTT
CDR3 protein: CASSLGLGHGDSNQPQHF

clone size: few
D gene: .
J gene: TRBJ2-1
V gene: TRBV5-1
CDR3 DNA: TGCGCCAGCAGCTTGGAGGGGTGGAGTGACAATGAGCAGTTCTTC
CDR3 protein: CASSLEGWSDNEQFF

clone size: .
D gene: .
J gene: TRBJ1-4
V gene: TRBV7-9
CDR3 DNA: TGTGCCAGCAGCCTAAGAACAGATAATGAAAAACTGTTTTTT
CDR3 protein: CASSLRTDNEKLFF

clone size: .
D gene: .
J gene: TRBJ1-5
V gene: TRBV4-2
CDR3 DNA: TGTGCCAGCAGCCAAGAGCCAGGCCGCAATCAGCCCCAGCATTTT
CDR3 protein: CASSQEPGRNQPQHF

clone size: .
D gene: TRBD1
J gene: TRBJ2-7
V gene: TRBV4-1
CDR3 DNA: TGCGCCAGCAGCCAAGTCAGGGGGCCAGACGAGCAGTACTTC
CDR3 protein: CASSQVRGPDEQYF

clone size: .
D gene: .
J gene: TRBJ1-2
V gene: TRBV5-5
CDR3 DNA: TGTGCCAGCAGCCTGAACCCCTCAGGACTCTATGGCTACACCTTC
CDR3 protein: CASSLNPSGLYGYTF

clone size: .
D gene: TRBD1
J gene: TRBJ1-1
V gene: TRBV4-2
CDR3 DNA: TGTGCCAGCAGCCGTAACAGGGGACTTGAAGCTTTCTTT
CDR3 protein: CASSRNRGLEAFF

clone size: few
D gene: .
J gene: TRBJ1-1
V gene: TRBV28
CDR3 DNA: TGTGCCAGCAGTTTATCCCGTAGGAACACTGAAGCTTTCTTT
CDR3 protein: CASSLSRRNTEAFF

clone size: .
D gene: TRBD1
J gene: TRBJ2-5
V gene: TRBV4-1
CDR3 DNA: TGCGCCAGCAGCCAGGGACAGGGAGGGACCCAGTACTTC
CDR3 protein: CASSQGQGGTQYF

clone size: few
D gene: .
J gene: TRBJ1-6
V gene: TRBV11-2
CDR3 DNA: TGTGCCAGCAGCTTCAGAGGGGATTCACCCCTCCACTTT
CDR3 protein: CASSFRGDSPLHF

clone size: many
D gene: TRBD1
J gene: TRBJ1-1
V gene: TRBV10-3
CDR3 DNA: TGTGCCATCAGTGACCCGACAGGGGGAATGAACACTGAAGCTTTCTTT
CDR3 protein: CAISDPTGGMNTEAFF

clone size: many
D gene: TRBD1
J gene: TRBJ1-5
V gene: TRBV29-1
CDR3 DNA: TGCAGCGTAGCAGGGGGGTTACGCAATCAGCCCCAGCATTTT
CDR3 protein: CSVAGGLRNQPQHF

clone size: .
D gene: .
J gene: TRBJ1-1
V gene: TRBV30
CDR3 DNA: TGTGCCTGGAGTGGAATGGTGAATCGAAGGAACACTGAAGCTTTCTTT
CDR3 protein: CAWSGMVNRRNTEAFF

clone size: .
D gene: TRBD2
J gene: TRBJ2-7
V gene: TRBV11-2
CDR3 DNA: TGTGCCAGCAGCCCCGGGGGACTAGAGACCTCCTACGAGCAGTACTTC
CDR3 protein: CASSPGGLETSYEQYF

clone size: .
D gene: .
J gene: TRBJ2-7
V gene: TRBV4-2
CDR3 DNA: TGTGCCAGCAGCCAAGATCGTCGGGGCTTCGCCTACGAGCAGTACTTC
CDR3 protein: CASSQDRRGFAYEQYF

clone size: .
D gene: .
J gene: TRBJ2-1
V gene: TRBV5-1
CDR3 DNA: TGCGCCAGCAGCTTGGATGGCACCCCCTACAATGAGCAGTTCTTC
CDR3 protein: CASSLDGTPYNEQFF

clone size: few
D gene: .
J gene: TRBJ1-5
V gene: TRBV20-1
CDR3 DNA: TGCAGTGCTAGAGATCGGGGGCAGCCCCAGCATTTT
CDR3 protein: CSARDRGQPQHF

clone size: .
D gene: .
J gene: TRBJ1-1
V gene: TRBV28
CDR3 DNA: TGTGCCAGCAGTTTACTGGACAGAAGAATGAACACTGAAGCTTTCTTT
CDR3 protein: CASSLLDRRMNTEAFF

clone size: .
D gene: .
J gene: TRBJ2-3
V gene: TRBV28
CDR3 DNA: TGTGCCAGCAGTTTAGTAACAGTGAGCACAGATACGCAGTATTTT
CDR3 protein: CASSLVTVSTDTQYF

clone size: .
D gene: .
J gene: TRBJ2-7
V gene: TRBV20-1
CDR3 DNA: TGCAGTGCTCAATCGACAGGAGATTACGAGCAGTACTTC
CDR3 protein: CSAQSTGDYEQYF

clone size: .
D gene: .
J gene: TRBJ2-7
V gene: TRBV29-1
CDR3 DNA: TGCAGCGTTGAAGGTGAACAGGGCGAGCAGTACTTC
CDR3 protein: CSVEGEQGEQYF

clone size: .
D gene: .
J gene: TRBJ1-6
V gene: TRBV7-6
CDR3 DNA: TGTGCCAGCAGCCCGGGACGGACGACAAATTCACCCCTCCACTTT
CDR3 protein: CASSPGRTTNSPLHF

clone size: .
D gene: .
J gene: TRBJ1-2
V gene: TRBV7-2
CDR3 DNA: TGTGCCAGCAGCTCCTCTCCGGGGTCCTATGGCTACACCTTC
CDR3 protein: CASSSSPGSYGYTF

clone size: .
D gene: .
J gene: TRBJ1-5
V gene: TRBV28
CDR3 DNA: TGTGCCAGCACCCGCCCCGGCCAGGGTCGCAATCAGCCCCAGCATTTT
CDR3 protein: CASTRPGQGRNQPQHF

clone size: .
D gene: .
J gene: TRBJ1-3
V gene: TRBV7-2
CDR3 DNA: TGTGCCAGCAGCTCTCGGGCCCTTAGAAACACCATATATTTT
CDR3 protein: CASSSRALRNTIYF

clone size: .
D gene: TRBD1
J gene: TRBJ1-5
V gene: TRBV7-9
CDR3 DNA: TGTGCCAGCAGCCCCGGGACAGATAATCAGCCCCAGCATTTT
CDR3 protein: CASSPGTDNQPQHF

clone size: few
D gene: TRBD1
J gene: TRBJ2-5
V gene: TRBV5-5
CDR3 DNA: TGTGCCAGCAGCTCCGGACAGGGACCGGAGACCCAGTACTTC
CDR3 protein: CASSSGQGPETQYF

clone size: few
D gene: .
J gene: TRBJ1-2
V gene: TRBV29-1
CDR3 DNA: TGCAGCGTTGACGAGGTACGGACCTATGGCTACACCTTC
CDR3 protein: CSVDEVRTYGYTF

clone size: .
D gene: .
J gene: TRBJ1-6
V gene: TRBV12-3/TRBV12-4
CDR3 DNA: TGTGCCAGCAGTTTCTATCGAGAATCCAATTCACCCCTCCACTTT
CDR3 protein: CASSFYRESNSPLHF

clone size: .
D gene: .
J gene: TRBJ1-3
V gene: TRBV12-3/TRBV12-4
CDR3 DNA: TGTGCCAGCAGTTTTGGCCGGGGATTCTCTGGAAACACCATATATTTT
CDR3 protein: CASSFGRGFSGNTIYF

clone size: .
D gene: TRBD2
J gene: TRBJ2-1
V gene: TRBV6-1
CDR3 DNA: TGTGCCAGCAGTGTTTCGCTAGCGGGGGGGGTACTGAACAATGAGCAGTTCTTC
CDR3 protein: CASSVSLAGGVLNNEQFF

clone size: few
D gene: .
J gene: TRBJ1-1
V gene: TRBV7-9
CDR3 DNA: TGTGCCAGCAGCCGCTCGGGGATGAACACTGAAGCTTTCTTT
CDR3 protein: CASSRSGMNTEAFF